This T cell receptor beta chain was documented in a study of pediatric ulcerative colitis. CDR1 is MDHEN, CDR2 SYDVKM, per germline. The CDR3 sequence is 15 residues long. V was clipped by 5 bases and J by 0 bases; unmatched bases: 3. About this clone itself: Its specificity is not known.

Controls had colonoscopy for suspected IBD, with normal endoscopy and no IBD the following year. Colonoscopy and blood draw happened at the same time. Study-wide points: Repertoires came from total lymphocyte DNA, not specific subsets. No controls had the two rectal clonotypes shared by ulcerative colitis patients.

Sequencing used immunoSEQ multiplex PCR; TCRdb keeps in-frame clones, though not all of them. The sample has 4,500 to 6,500 clones; roughly nine tenths are singletons. The clonotype comes from a girl between 5 and 17 years old who was a control in a study of pediatric ulcerative colitis. The chain is built from TRBV28 and TRBJ2-7; 11 bases map to TRBD2. Sequencing used blood. CDR3 protein: CASSRLAGSSYEQYF. The CDR3 nucleotides read TGTGCCAGCAGTAGACTAGCGGGAAGCTCCTACGAGCAGTACTTC.